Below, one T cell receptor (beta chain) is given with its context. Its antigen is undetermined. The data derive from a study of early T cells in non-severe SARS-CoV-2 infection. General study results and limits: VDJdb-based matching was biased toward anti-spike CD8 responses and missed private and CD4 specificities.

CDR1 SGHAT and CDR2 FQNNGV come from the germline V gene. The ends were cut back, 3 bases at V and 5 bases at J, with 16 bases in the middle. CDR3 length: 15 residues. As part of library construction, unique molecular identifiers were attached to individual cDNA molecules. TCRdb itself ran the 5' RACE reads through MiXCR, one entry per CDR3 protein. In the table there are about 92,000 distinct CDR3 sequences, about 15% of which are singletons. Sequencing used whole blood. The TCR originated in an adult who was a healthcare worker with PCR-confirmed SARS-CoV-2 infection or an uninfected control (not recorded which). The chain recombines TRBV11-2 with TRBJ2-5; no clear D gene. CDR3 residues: CASSFNIGFSETQYF. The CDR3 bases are TGTGCCAGCAGCTTCAATATCGGTTTCTCGGAGACCCAGTACTTC.